This T cell receptor beta chain was found in a study of T cells in Graves' hyperthyroidism and ophthalmopathy (dated by TCRdb to between 2017 and 2020). About the full investigation: Peripheral blood was sampled at the time of initial diagnosis, prior to any treatment. TCR V-J signatures able to tell the groups apart were searched for in a discovery cohort of 95 to 100 patients, of whom roughly 42 had Graves' ophthalmopathy and roughly 57 had stable Graves' hyperthyroidism. An independent validation cohort of around 19 hyperthyroidism patients and about 15 patients who later progressed to ophthalmopathy tested prospective prediction of ophthalmopathy. For training and testing, the 100 or so patients in the discovery cohort were randomly divided in a 7:3 ratio. In several Graves' hyperthyroidism patients, the study also compared T-cell repertoires from thyroid tissue with T-cell repertoires from blood. Following sampling, methimazole starting at 30 mg daily was given to hyperthyroidism patients, and high-dose intravenous methylprednisolone was given to ophthalmopathy patients. TCR Vbeta CDR3 sequencing of some 140 peripheral blood samples (roughly 41 ophthalmopathy, roughly 74 hyperthyroidism and roughly 17 progressor patients) is reported in the paper.

The paper as a whole reports these results and caveats: In cross-validation, a model built on a 13 V-J signature told ophthalmopathy apart from stable hyperthyroidism with just under 90% sensitivity and around 81% specificity, and in testing the same model reached 80%/75%. In validation, progression to ophthalmopathy was predicted by the model with 65% to 71% sensitivity and under 85% specificity, a median of roughly 6.4 months before onset. Most expanded thyroid clonotypes (frequency above 0.001) were also detected in blood, suggesting blood repertoires may reflect thyroid immune responses. No statistical method was used to set the sample size in advance, and investigators knew the group allocation.

Turning to this clonotype: The target of this receptor is not known. Base qualities were left out, and no much larger clone turns up one base away.

Stable Graves' hyperthyroidism was defined as no progression to ophthalmopathy during 18 months of follow-up. Hyperthyroidism patients were newly diagnosed, with disease duration under 2 months, and aged 18 to 65 years. Any patient with an uncontrolled infection, another autoimmune disease, pregnancy or lactation was excluded. Diagnoses were based on clinical symptoms, serum thyroxine and TRAb, thyroid ultrasound and orbital computed tomography. PBMCs were isolated from 8 to 10 ml of fresh peripheral blood by Ficoll-Paque density gradient centrifugation. Total RNA was extracted using Trizol reagent, and RNA quality was assessed on an Agilent 2100 Bioanalyzer. CDR1 and CDR2 (DFQATT, SNEGSKA) derive from the germline V gene (reference sequence). Its CDR3 holds 13 amino acids, cysteine through phenylalanine. Of the read, only the CDR3 DNA is kept; its 39 bases are in frame from base 1. Amplification of TCR beta CDR3 regions was carried out from RNA transcripts. A first-round RT-PCR of the TCR CDR3 used the HTBI primer set with the Qiagen OneStep RT-PCR kit. Libraries were constructed in a second round of multiplex PCR, after which size selection and purification were performed. The libraries were sequenced on an Illumina HiSeq2000 using paired-end 100 bp reads. Per the source publication's procedure: Raw data were processed with SOAPnuke, discarding reads with adapters, uncalled bases, mean Phred below 15, or no exact constant-primer or identifier match. COPE v1.2.5 was used to merge the high-quality paired reads, and each unique nucleotide sequence was defined as a clonotype. MiTCR v1.1 was used to align clonotypes to the IMGT TRBV, TRBD and TRBJ reference segments. Only V-J combinations with frequency above 0.0001, covering about 99% of repertoires, were analysed. A TCS score was defined as the ratio between F50 (clonal expansion) and ExV (chaos), using BLOSUM62-based TCRdist between CDR3 peptides within each V-J. Welch's t-statistics and random forest reduced 514 V-J features to roughly 13, which were used in a naive Bayes classifier (R e1071). The raw public data were reprocessed by TCRdb itself: fastp quality trimming at Q25, MiXCR clonotype calling, in-frame beta chains only. Identical CDR3 proteins give one entry, which carries the most common genes and DNA. The V and J calls come from TCRdb's annotation, not from the publication. Within this sample are 450,000 to 600,000 distinct CDR3 sequences, with 14% of them counted one time only. Approximately 15% of the sample is in the top ten clones.

Sequenced material: blood. The chain is made from TRBV20-1 and TRBJ2-4, and perhaps TRBD1 as D gene, on 6 matching bases. The receptor's source is a woman aged 35 to 49 with Graves' hyperthyroidism. The CDR3 region: CSLLGQLKNIQYF. The DNA is as follows: TGCAGCCTACTCGGACAGTTAAAAAACATTCAGTACTTC.